Given below is one TCR beta chain in context. The data were obtained in a study of blood T cell repertoires in COVID-19. Study context: From T cells, B-cell-depleted T cells, or PBMCs came the material, which was cDNA or gDNA.

Residents of under 25 US areas, aged roughly 18 to 89 years, made up the participants. Self-reported history from a screening survey and questionnaire set each donor's cohort. Trimming shortened V by 5 bases and J by 1 base, and 8 bases separated the two germline ends. Per germline, CDR1 SQVTM and CDR2 ANQGSEA. The CDR3 extends over 12 amino acids. Authors' data handling: Scientists estimated how many nucleated cells there were by amplifying reference gene primers. Using immunoSEQ multiplex PCR, the repertoire was profiled, and TCRdb retains in-frame clones only, with some absent. V, J and clone size are taken as reported in that table, and D and trimming were inferred from the DNA itself. The table shows 120,000 to 150,000 clones, with around 84% occurring only once.

Source material: PBMCs or T cells enriched from blood (not recorded which). The receptor's source is a woman in her forties or fifties who had been exposed to COVID-19. The V gene is TRBV29-1, the J gene TRBJ1-2; D remains ambiguous. The CDR3 loop is CSVQFSNYGYTF. In DNA, the CDR3 is TGCAGCGTTCAGTTCAGTAACTATGGCTACACCTTC.